These 3 T cell receptor beta chains came from one sample sequenced in a study of T cells after posttransplantation cyclophosphamide. Treatment was busulfan-fludarabine conditioning, a marrow graft, and cyclophosphamide on days +3 and +4. Sequencing used immunoSEQ multiplex PCR; TCRdb keeps in-frame clones, though not all of them. The table lists 8,000 to 10,000 clones, with no singletons. This specimen was PBMCs, taken nearly 360 days after allogeneic stem cell transplant with posttransplant cyclophosphamide. The receptors stem from a male patient aged 50 or older who received an allogeneic stem cell transplant from a related donor and was CMV-positive. Certain T cells may be donor cells from the graft.

This clone was seen repeatedly, ten times or more. CDR3 protein: CASSTSEGGYTF. DNA of the CDR3: TGTGCCAGCAGCACGTCGGAGGGGGGCTACACCTTC. This chain joins TRBV6-6 and TRBJ1-2, with a tentative D call TRBD1 (5 bases). V was pared by 6 bases and J by 8 bases, with 13 bases between. CDR3 length: 12 amino acids. The germline V gene encodes CDR1 MNHNY and CDR2 SVGAGI (reference sequence).

This clone occurred many times. The chain has TRBV2 and TRBJ2-7; D may be TRBD2 (5 bases). V was clipped by 6 bases and J by 4 bases, with 10 bases between them. The CDR3 length is 12 residues. Germline CDR1 is SNHLY and CDR2 is FYNNEI. The CDR3: CASRGLLYEQYF. CDR3 DNA sequence: TGTGCCAGCAGAGGACTCTTGTACGAGCAGTACTTC. The whole variable domain, filled in from reference TRBV2 and TRBJ2-7, reads EPEVTQTPSHQVTQMGQEVILRCVPISNHLYFYWYRQILGQKVEFLVSFYNNEISEKSEIFDDQFSVERPDGSNFTLKIRSTKLEDSAMYFCASRGLLYEQYFGPGTRLTVT.

This clone was seen at least ten times. V and J are TRBV27 and TRBJ2-7; 7 positions agree with TRBD2. V lost 2 bases, J lost 2 bases, and 6 bases stayed unmatched. The CDR3 is 15 amino acids. Germline V lookup: CDR1 MNHEY, CDR2 SMNVEV (reference sequence). This CDR3 reads CASSLLPSGTYEQYF. In nucleotides, the CDR3 is TGTGCCAGCAGTTTACTTCCTAGCGGAACCTACGAGCAGTACTTC.